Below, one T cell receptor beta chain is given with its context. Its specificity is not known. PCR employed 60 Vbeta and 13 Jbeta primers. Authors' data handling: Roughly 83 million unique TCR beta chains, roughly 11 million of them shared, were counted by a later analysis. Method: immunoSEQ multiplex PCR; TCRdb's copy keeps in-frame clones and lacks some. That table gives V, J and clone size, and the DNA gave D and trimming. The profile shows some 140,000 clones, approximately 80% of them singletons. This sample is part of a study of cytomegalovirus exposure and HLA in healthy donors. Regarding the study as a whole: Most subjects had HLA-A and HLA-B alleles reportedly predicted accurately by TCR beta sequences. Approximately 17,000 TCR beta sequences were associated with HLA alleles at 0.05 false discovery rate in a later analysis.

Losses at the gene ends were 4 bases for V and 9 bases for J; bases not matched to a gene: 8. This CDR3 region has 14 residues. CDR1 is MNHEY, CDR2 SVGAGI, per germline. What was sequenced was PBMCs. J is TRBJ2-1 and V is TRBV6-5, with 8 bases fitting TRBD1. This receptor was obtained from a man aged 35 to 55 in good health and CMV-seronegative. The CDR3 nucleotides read TGTGCCAGCAGTTGGTCGGACAGGGTCACTGAGCAGTTCTTC. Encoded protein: CASSWSDRVTEQFF.